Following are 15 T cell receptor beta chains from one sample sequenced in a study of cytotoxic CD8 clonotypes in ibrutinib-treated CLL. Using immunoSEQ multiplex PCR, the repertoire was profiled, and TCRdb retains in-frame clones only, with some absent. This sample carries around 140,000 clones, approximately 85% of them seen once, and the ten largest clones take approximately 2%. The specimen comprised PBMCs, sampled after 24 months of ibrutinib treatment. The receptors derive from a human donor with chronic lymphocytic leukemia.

For the CDR3, the DNA is TGTGCCAGCAACCAGGGGCTGAACACCGGGGAGCTGTTTTTT. It codes for CASNQGLNTGELFF. The gene calls are TRBV2 and TRBJ2-2; D perhaps matches TRBD1 (6 bases). V was clipped by 7 bases and J by 1 base, with 10 bases between them. Looked up from germline, CDR1 is SNHLY and CDR2 is FYNNEI. This CDR3 region has 14 residues.

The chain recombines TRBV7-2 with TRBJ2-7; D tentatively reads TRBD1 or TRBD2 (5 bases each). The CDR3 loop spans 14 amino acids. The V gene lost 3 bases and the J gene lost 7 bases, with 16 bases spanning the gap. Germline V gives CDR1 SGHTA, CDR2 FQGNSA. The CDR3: CASSFQGAFREQYF. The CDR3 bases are TGTGCCAGCAGCTTCCAGGGAGCCTTTCGGGAGCAGTACTTC.

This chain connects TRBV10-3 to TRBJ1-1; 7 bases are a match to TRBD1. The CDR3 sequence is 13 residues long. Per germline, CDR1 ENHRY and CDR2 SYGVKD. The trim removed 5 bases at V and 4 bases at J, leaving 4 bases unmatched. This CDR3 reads CAISLTGSTEAFF. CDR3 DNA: TGTGCCATCAGTTTGACAGGGTCCACTGAAGCTTTCTTT.

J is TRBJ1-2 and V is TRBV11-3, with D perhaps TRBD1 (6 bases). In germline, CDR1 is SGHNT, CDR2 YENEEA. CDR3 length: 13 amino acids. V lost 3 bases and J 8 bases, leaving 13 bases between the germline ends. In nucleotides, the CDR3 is TGTGCCAGCAGCTTCGAACAGGGTAGAGGCTACACCTTC. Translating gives CASSFEQGRGYTF. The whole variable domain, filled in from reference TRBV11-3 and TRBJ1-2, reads EAGVVQSPRYKIIEKKQPVAFWCNPISGHNTLYWYLQNLGQGPELLIRYENEEAVDDSQLPKDRFSAERLKGVDSTLKIQPAELGDSAVYLCASSFEQGRGYTFGSGTRLTVV.

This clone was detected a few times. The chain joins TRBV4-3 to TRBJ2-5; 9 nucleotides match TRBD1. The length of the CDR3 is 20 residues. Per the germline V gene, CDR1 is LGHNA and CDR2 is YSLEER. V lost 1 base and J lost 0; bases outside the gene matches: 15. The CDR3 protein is CASSQAGARQGGEHQETQYF. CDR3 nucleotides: TGCGCCAGCAGCCAAGCGGGTGCGCGACAGGGGGGTGAACACCAAGAGACCCAGTACTTC.

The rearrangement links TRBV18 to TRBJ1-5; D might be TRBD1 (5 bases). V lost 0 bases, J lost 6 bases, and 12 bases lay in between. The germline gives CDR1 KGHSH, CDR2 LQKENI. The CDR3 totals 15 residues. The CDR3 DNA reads TGTGCCAGCTCACCACCGGGGGGAGACGGTCAGCCCCAGCATTTT. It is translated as CASSPPGGDGQPQHF. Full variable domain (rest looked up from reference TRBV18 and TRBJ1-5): NAGVMQNPRHLVRRRGQEARLRCSPMKGHSHVYWYRQLPEEGLKFMVYLQKENIIDESGMPKERFSAEFPKEGPSILRIQQVVRGDSAAYFCASSPPGGDGQPQHFGDGTRLSIL.

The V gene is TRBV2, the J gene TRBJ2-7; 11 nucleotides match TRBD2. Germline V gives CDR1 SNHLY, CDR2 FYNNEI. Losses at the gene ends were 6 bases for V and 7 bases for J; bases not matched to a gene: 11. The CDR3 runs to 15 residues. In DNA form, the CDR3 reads TGTGCCAGCAGGCCACTAGCGGGAGTAGGTGGAGAGCAGTACTTC. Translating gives CASRPLAGVGGEQYF.

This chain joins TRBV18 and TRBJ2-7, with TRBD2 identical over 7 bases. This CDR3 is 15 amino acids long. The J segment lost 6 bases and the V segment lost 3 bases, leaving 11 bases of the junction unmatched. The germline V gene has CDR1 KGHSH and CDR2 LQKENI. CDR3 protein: CASSPTGGNSGEQYF. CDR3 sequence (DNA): TGTGCCAGCTCACCTACCGGGGGGAATTCGGGCGAGCAGTACTTC.

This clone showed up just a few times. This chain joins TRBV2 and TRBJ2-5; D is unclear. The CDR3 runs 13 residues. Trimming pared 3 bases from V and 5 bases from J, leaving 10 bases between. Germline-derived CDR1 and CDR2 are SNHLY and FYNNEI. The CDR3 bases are TGTGCCAGCAGTGAGGGCAGCCGCGAGACCCAGTACTTC. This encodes CASSEGSRETQYF.

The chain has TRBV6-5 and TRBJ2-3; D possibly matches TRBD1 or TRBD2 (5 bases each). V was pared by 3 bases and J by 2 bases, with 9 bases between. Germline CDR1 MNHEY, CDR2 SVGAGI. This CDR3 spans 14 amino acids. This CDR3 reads CASSYGGTTDTQYF. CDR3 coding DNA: TGTGCCAGCAGTTATGGGGGTACCACAGATACGCAGTATTTT.

The CDR3 here is CASSPPGGRAQETQYF. The CDR3 DNA reads as TGTGCCAGCTCACCACCGGGTGGGAGGGCCCAAGAGACCCAGTACTTC. The rearrangement links TRBV18 to TRBJ2-5; 7 bases align to TRBD2. The CDR3 sequence is 16 residues long. V lost 0 bases, J lost 1 base, and 5 bases stayed unmatched. Germline CDR1 and CDR2: KGHSH and LQKENI.

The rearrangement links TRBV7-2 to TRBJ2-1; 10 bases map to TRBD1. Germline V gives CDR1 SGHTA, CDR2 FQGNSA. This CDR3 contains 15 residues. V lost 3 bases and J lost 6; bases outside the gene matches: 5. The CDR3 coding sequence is TGTGCCAGCAGCTTGGGACAGGGGCAACGCAATGAGCAGTTCTTC. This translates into CASSLGQGQRNEQFF.

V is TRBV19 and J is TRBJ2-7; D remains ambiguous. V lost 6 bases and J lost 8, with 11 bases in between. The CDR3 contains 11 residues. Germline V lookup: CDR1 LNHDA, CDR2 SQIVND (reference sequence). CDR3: CASRSLEKQYF. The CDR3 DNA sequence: TGTGCCAGTAGGTCGCTCGAGAAGCAGTACTTC.

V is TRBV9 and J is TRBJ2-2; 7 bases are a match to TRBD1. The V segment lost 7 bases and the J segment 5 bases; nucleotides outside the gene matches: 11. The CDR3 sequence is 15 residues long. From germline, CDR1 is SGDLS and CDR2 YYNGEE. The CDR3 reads CASRRWDRGTGELFF. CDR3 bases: TGTGCCAGCCGTAGATGGGACAGAGGGACCGGGGAGCTGTTTTTT.

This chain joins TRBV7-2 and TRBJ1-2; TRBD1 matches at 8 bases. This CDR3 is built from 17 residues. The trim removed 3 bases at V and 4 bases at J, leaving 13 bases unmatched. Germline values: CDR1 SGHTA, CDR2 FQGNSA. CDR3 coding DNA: TGTGCCAGCAGCTTCAGGGAGGGACAGGTTGCAAGCTATGGCTACACCTTC. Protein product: CASSFREGQVASYGYTF.